These 20 T cell receptor beta chains share one sample of origin, sequenced in a study of blood T cell repertoires in COVID-19. Sequenced by immunoSEQ multiplex PCR; TCRdb stores in-frame clones only, minus some. The sample has 55,000 to 70,000 clones, roughly 87% seen once; the top ten hold 3.4%. The sequencing sample was made of peripheral blood. Receptors originate from a woman aged 50 to 60 with COVID-19, enrolled during active disease.

The rearrangement joins TRBV10-3 to TRBJ2-5; 8 nucleotides line up with TRBD1. The J call may not be correct, given that the DNA end is closer to TRBJ2-7. The CDR3 extends over 13 amino acids. Looked up from germline, CDR1 is ENHRY and CDR2 is SYGVKD. CDR3 in DNA: TGTGCCATCAGTCAGGGGGCATCCTACGAGCAGTACTTC. The encoded protein is CAISQGASYEQYF.

V gene TRBV7-2 combines with J gene TRBJ2-2; 8 bases are shared with TRBD2. The CDR3 is made up of 15 amino acids. J lost 8 bases, V lost 2 bases, and 7 bases had no gene match. CDR1 and CDR2 from the germline V gene are SGHTA and FQGNSA. CDR3 in amino acids: CASSLKAGVGGELFF. CDR3 nucleotide sequence: TGTGCCAGCAGCTTAAAAGCGGGAGTAGGTGGGGAGCTGTTTTTT.

The chain uses TRBV4-2 and TRBJ2-5; a possible D gene is TRBD2 (6 bases). Between the trimmed V and J ends, which lost 4 bases and 1 base, there was a span of 7 bases. The CDR3 spans 13 residues. Germline V gives CDR1 LGHNA, CDR2 YNFKEQ. CDR3 sequence: CASSRGIQETQYF. CDR3 DNA sequence: TGTGCCAGCAGCCGCGGGATCCAAGAGACCCAGTACTTC.

The chain joins TRBV19 to TRBJ1-1, with TRBD1 matching 7 bases. The V gene end was trimmed by 5 bases and the J gene end by 0 bases; junction bases not matched to a gene: 3. The CDR3 is made up of 14 amino acids. Per germline, CDR1 LNHDA and CDR2 SQIVND (reference sequence). CDR3 in DNA: TGTGCCAGTAGTCAGGGGGGTGTGAACACTGAAGCTTTCTTT. It translates to CASSQGGVNTEAFF.

CDR3 amino acids: CASSLQNEQFF. CDR3 coding DNA: TGCGCCAGCAGCTTACAAAATGAGCAGTTCTTC. The rearrangement uses TRBV5-1 and TRBJ2-1, with D uncertain. V lost 2 bases and J lost 7, with 4 bases in between. Germline CDR1 is SGHRS and CDR2 is YFSETQ. The CDR3 is 11 residues long.

This chain connects TRBV5-1 to TRBJ2-7; TRBD2 is a possible D gene (5 bases). V was pared by 1 base and J by 3 bases, with 11 bases between. CDR1 and CDR2 from the germline V gene are SGHRS and YFSETQ. This CDR3 region has 14 residues. The CDR3 protein is CASSLQRGDYEQYF. As DNA, the CDR3 is TGCGCCAGCAGCTTGCAACGGGGAGACTACGAGCAGTACTTC.

This clone was recorded a few times. V is TRBV7-2 and J is TRBJ1-1, with unresolved D. Deletions cut 1 base from V and 10 bases from J, with 13 bases between. Per germline, CDR1 SGHTA and CDR2 FQGNSA. The CDR3 sequence is 13 residues long. In DNA, the CDR3 is TGTGCCAGCAGCTTAGGAGGGATCGCGGTAGCTTTCTTT. This gives the protein CASSLGGIAVAFF. Full variable domain (rest looked up from reference TRBV7-2 and TRBJ1-1): GAGVSQSPSNKVTEKGKDVELRCDPISGHTALYWYRQSLGQGLEFLIYFQGNSAPDKSGLPSDRFSAERTGGSVSTLTIQRTQQEDSAVYLCASSLGGIAVAFFGQGTRLTVV.

This clone was observed a few times. The chain combines TRBV5-1 with TRBJ1-2; no clear D gene. V lost 0 bases and J lost 5, with 11 bases in between. This CDR3 region has 14 residues. Germline V gives CDR1 SGHRS, CDR2 YFSETQ. The CDR3 protein is CASSLGGEGYGYTF. The CDR3 coding sequence is TGCGCCAGCAGCTTGGGGGGAGAAGGATATGGCTACACCTTC.

This chain's CDR3 is CASSRSQAQYF. The CDR3 nucleotides are TGTGCCAGCAGTCGGTCCCAGGCCCAGTACTTC. The chain carries TRBV28 and TRBJ2-5; D unclear. The germline gives CDR1 MDHEN, CDR2 SYDVKM. The V and J ends lost 5 bases and 9 bases respectively, with 10 bases between them. This CDR3 has 11 residues.

The chain combines TRBV5-1 with TRBJ1-1, with D maybe TRBD1 (6 bases). CDR3 size: 14 residues. From germline, CDR1 is SGHRS and CDR2 YFSETQ. Trimming shortened V by 3 bases and J by 1 base, and 10 bases separated the two germline ends. CDR3 sequence: CASSSGQRNTEAFF. CDR3 coding DNA: TGCGCCAGCAGCTCTGGACAGCGGAACACTGAAGCTTTCTTT.

This chain uses TRBV10-3 with TRBJ2-1, with 8 bases lining up with TRBD1. The germline CDR1 and CDR2 sequences are ENHRY and SYGVKD. This CDR3 contains 14 residues. Losses at the gene ends were 3 bases for V and 7 bases for J; bases not matched to a gene: 5. DNA for the CDR3: TGTGCCATCAGTGACTTAGGACAGGGTAATGAGCAGTTCTTC. This codes for CAISDLGQGNEQFF.

CDR3: CASSSWAGDNEQFF. The DNA for the CDR3 is TGTGCCAGCAGTTCTTGGGCCGGGGACAATGAGCAGTTCTTC. The chain has TRBV6-6 and TRBJ2-1, with D possibly TRBD2 on 5 matching bases. The germline V gene has CDR1 MNHNY and CDR2 SVGAGI (reference sequence). V lost 4 bases and J lost 5, with 12 bases in between. The CDR3 is 14 amino acids.

V and J are TRBV19 and TRBJ2-1, with D unclear. CDR1 is LNHDA, CDR2 SQIVND, per germline (reference sequence). The V end lost 6 bases, the J end lost 5 bases, and 14 bases lay between the germline ends. This CDR3 region has 14 residues. CDR3 nucleotide sequence: TGTGCCAGTAGCCTCAGACTGGTAAACAATGAGCAGTTCTTC. It codes for CASSLRLVNNEQFF.

The rearrangement uses TRBV5-1 and TRBJ2-7, with D unclear. Deletions cut 0 bases from V and 0 bases from J, with 7 bases between. CDR1 SGHRS and CDR2 YFSETQ come from the germline V gene. This CDR3 contains 14 residues. CDR3 amino acids: CASSLVQASYEQYF. The DNA of the CDR3 is TGCGCCAGCAGCTTGGTTCAGGCCTCCTACGAGCAGTACTTC.

The CDR3 spells CASISSSSGQDAEAFF. CDR3 nucleotide sequence: TGTGCCAGCATCTCGTCCTCCTCCGGACAGGATGCTGAAGCTTTCTTT. The chain has TRBV28 and TRBJ1-1; 7 positions agree with TRBD1. The CDR3 runs 16 residues. Germline CDR1 reads MDHEN; CDR2 reads SYDVKM. V gave up 7 bases and J gave up 6 bases; unmatched junction bases: 17.

This rearrangement joins TRBV28 to TRBJ2-7; D is perhaps TRBD2 (6 bases). The V gene lost 3 bases and the J gene lost 2 bases, with 14 bases spanning the gap. There are 15 residues in the CDR3. Looked up from germline, CDR1 is MDHEN and CDR2 is SYDVKM. CDR3 in DNA: TGTGCCAGCAGTTTTCGCTATGGGGGGACCTACGAGCAGTACTTC. It codes for CASSFRYGGTYEQYF.

V is TRBV9 and J is TRBJ2-7, with 8 bases matching TRBD1. CDR1 is SGDLS and CDR2 is YYNGEE in the germline V gene. Trimming took 4 bases from V and 6 from J; bases not matched to a gene: 9. The CDR3 runs to 14 residues. CDR3 protein: CASSPTGTGSEQYF. The CDR3 DNA is TGTGCCAGCAGCCCAACCGGGACAGGTAGCGAGCAGTACTTC.

The chain is built from TRBV28 and TRBJ1-1; the match to TRBD1 covers 8 bases. Losses at the gene ends were 5 bases for V and 7 bases for J; bases not matched to a gene: 9. Germline V lookup: CDR1 MDHEN, CDR2 SYDVKM. CDR3 length equals 14 residues. CDR3 region: CASSLSGGAFEAFF. In DNA form, the CDR3 reads TGTGCCAGCAGTCTCTCAGGGGGCGCCTTTGAAGCTTTCTTT. Full variable domain (outside the CDR3, taken from reference TRBV28 and TRBJ1-1): DVKVTQSSRYLVKRTGEKVFLECVQDMDHENMFWYRQDPGLGLRLIYFSYDVKMKEKGDIPEGYSVSREKKERFSLILESASTNQTSMYLCASSLSGGAFEAFFGQGTRLTVV.

The genes are TRBV4-1 and TRBJ2-5; no clear D gene. The CDR3 runs to 16 residues. The ends were cut back, 4 bases at V and 5 bases at J, with 20 bases in the middle. The germline V gene encodes CDR1 MGHRA and CDR2 YSYEKL. The CDR3 DNA reads TGCGCCAGCAGCCCGCGTGGAGTTGGGTTTGTTGAGACCCAGTACTTC. It specifies CASSPRGVGFVETQYF.

This chain uses TRBV19 with TRBJ1-2; 8 bases are a match to TRBD1. The CDR3 totals 16 residues. CDR1 and CDR2 (germline): LNHDA, SQIVND (reference sequence). The trim removed 5 bases at V and 5 bases at J, leaving 13 bases unmatched. The CDR3 is CASSSPRTGRGYGYTF. CDR3 bases: TGTGCCAGTAGTTCCCCCCGGACAGGGCGGGGATATGGCTACACCTTC.